There are a few counts of the clone carrying this TCR beta chain. Barcoded TCR alpha and TCR beta cDNA libraries with UMIs came from 5'RACE using constant-segment primers. TCRdb passed the 5' RACE reads through MiXCR, listing each CDR3 protein once. Among about 130,000 distinct CDR3 sequences listed, approximately 15% were seen once. The CDR3 sequence is 15 residues long. CDR1 is MNHEY, CDR2 SMNVEV, per germline (reference sequence). The V gene end was trimmed by 6 bases and the J gene end by 1 base; junction bases not matched to a gene: 7. The sample comes from a study of T-cell memory formation after mild COVID-19.

The source of this sequence is a man aged 18-30 years who had mild COVID-19 (a few samples of this study predate the infection). Cell type and time point are not known. This chain connects TRBV27 to TRBJ2-3; TRBD1 aligns across 7 bases. Sequenced input: PBMCs or a T cell subset sorted from them (not recorded which). The CDR3 spells CASRRTGVGTDTQYF. The DNA of the CDR3 is TGTGCCAGCAGACGTACAGGGGTAGGCACAGATACGCAGTATTTT.